These 13 T cell receptor beta chains were sequenced from one sample in a study of T cells in Graves' hyperthyroidism and ophthalmopathy. The investigators amplified TCR beta CDR3 regions from RNA transcripts. A set of HTBI primers served as the primers for a first-round RT-PCR of the TCR CDR3. MiXCR, run by TCRdb on the multiplex PCR reads, gives a single entry per CDR3 protein. The table lists about 340,000 distinct CDR3 sequences, approximately 18% of them singletons. The sample taken for sequencing was blood. Receptors originate from a woman aged 45-65 years with Graves' hyperthyroidism.

This clonotype has ten or more counts. This chain joins TRBV27 and TRBJ2-3; 7 bases map to TRBD1. CDR1 and CDR2 from the germline V gene are MNHEY and SMNVEV (reference sequence). Losses at the gene ends were 5 bases for V and 0 bases for J; bases not matched to a gene: 5. The CDR3 sequence is 15 residues long. CDR3 DNA sequence: TGTGCCAGCAGTATTACAGGGGCTAGCACAGATACGCAGTATTTT. Translated: CASSITGASTDTQYF.

This clonotype was counted at least ten times. The V call is TRBV6-4, the J call TRBJ2-7; D not resolved. Per the germline V gene, CDR1 is MRHNA and CDR2 is SNTAGT. V was cut by 7 bases and J by 2 bases, with 15 bases left in between. The CDR3 totals 14 residues. The CDR3 DNA sequence: TGTGCCAGCATTCTTGTCCCTAGAGCCTACGAGCAGTACGTC. It yields the protein CASILVPRAYEQYV.

This clonotype came up many times. The chain joins TRBV20-1 to TRBJ1-1; D is ambiguous. From germline, CDR1 is DFQATT and CDR2 SNEGSKA (reference sequence). V was clipped by 0 bases and J by 1 base, with 6 bases between them. This CDR3 comprises 13 residues. The CDR3 reads CSARDRWNTEAFF. The CDR3 nucleotides are TGCAGTGCTAGAGACAGGTGGAACACTGAAGCTTTCTTT.

This clonotype was seen more than once but under ten times. The rearrangement uses TRBV5-6 and TRBJ2-1; 13 nucleotides align to TRBD2. Germline V gives CDR1 SGHDT, CDR2 YYEEEE. Trimming took 4 bases from V and 4 from J; bases not matched to a gene: 5. The CDR3 runs to 16 residues. CDR3: CASSRLGLAGYNEQFF. The CDR3, as DNA: TGTGCCAGCAGCCGTCTGGGACTAGCGGGATACAATGAGCAGTTCTTC.

This clonotype was detected ten times or more. The V call is TRBV7-8, the J call TRBJ1-1; D may be TRBD1 (6 bases). This CDR3 is 15 amino acids long. Germline assignment: CDR1 SGHVS and CDR2 FQNEAQ. V was shortened by 1 base and J by 2 bases, with 11 bases between the two germline ends. CDR3 sequence: CASSLVSGDNTEAFF. As DNA, the CDR3 is TGTGCCAGCAGCTTAGTTTCAGGGGATAACACTGAAGCTTTCTTT.

The J gene is TRBJ2-5, the V gene TRBV20-1; 8 bases map to TRBD1. The CDR3 runs 15 residues. The V gene end was trimmed by 0 bases and the J gene end by 4 bases; junction bases not matched to a gene: 7. Looked up from germline, CDR1 is DFQATT and CDR2 is SNEGSKA (reference sequence). Written as DNA, the CDR3 is TGCAGTGCTAGAGACAGGGGGCGGGTCGCAGAGACCCAGTACTTC. Amino acids: CSARDRGRVAETQYF.

This clonotype has at least ten counts. The chain recombines TRBV20-1 with TRBJ2-5; 11 positions match TRBD2. Germline CDR1 DFQATT, CDR2 SNEGSKA (reference sequence). This CDR3 region has 15 residues. Trimming removed 1 base from V and 5 bases from J; junction bases left unmatched: 6. This CDR3 is CSARVTSGGFETQYF. CDR3 bases: TGCAGTGCTAGAGTAACTAGCGGGGGTTTCGAGACCCAGTACTTC.

This clonotype has ten or more counts. The genes are TRBV5-1 and TRBJ2-3; 11 bases are a match to TRBD2. V gave up 4 bases and J gave up 5 bases; unmatched junction bases: 6. CDR3 length equals 15 residues. Per the germline V gene, CDR1 is SGHRS and CDR2 is YFSETQ. Here the CDR3 DNA reads TGCGCCAGCAGCCTGGGCCTAGCGGGGGGAGATACGCAGTATTTT. Translated: CASSLGLAGGDTQYF.

This rearrangement joins TRBV20-1 to TRBJ2-1, with 9 bases lining up with TRBD2. CDR1 DFQATT and CDR2 SNEGSKA come from the germline V gene (reference sequence). The J segment lost 7 bases and the V segment lost 5 bases, leaving 9 bases of the junction unmatched. The CDR3 covers 14 residues. This chain's CDR3 is CSAGPLAGWNEQFF. The CDR3 nucleotides are TGCAGTGCTGGACCACTAGCGGGTTGGAATGAGCAGTTCTTC.

The table lists this clonotype with many counts. This chain links TRBV11-2 with TRBJ2-7; D gene uncertain. V lost 2 bases to trimming and J lost 2 bases, with 10 bases between them. Germline CDR1 is SGHAT and CDR2 is FQNNGV. The CDR3 contains 14 residues. The CDR3 bases are TGTGCCAGCAGCTTATCTGGGGATCCCTACGAGCAGTACGTC. Amino acid sequence: CASSLSGDPYEQYV.

DNA for the CDR3: TGCGCCAGCAGCCAAGGACGAGGGGGCAGTAACTATGGCTACACCTTC. Its translation: CASSQGRGGSNYGYTF. V and J are TRBV4-1 and TRBJ1-2; 7 positions agree with TRBD1. The ends lost 1 base at V and 1 base at J; junction bases unmatched: 6. Looked up from germline, CDR1 is MGHRA and CDR2 is YSYEKL. This CDR3 contains 16 residues.

The chain joins TRBV18 to TRBJ2-7; D might be TRBD2 (6 bases). This CDR3 is 16 amino acids long. The germline CDR1 and CDR2 sequences are KGHSH and LQKENI. Trimming removed 0 bases at V and 4 bases at J, with 16 bases between. CDR3 nucleotide sequence: TGTGCCAGCTCACCACCTGCAGGGAGGATCGGGTACGAGCAGTACGTC. Its translation is CASSPPAGRIGYEQYV.

The gene calls are TRBV28 and TRBJ2-7, with 8 bases aligning to TRBD2. The V segment lost 8 bases and the J segment 5 bases; nucleotides outside the gene matches: 20. The CDR3 has 17 amino acids. CDR1 is MDHEN, CDR2 SYDVKM, per germline. The CDR3 nucleotides are TGTGCCAGCGGTCCCTGGATAGCGGGAATCCCATTCAACGAGCAGTACTTC. Translation gives CASGPWIAGIPFNEQYF.